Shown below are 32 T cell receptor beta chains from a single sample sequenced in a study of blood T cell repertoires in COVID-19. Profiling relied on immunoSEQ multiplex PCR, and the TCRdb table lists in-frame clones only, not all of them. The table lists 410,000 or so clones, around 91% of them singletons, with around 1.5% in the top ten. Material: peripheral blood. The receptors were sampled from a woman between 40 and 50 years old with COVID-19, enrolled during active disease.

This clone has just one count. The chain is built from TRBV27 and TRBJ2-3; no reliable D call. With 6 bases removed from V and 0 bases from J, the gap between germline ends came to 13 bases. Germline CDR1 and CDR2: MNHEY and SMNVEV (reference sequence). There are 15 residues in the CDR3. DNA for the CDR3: TGTGCCAGCAGCTTCGACCGGGTTAGCACAGATACGCAGTATTTT. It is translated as CASSFDRVSTDTQYF.

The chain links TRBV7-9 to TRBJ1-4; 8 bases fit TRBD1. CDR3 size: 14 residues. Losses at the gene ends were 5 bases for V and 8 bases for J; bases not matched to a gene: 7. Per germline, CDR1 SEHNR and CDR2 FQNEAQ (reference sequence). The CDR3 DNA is TGTGCCAGCAGCAGGACAGGGTTGGGAGAAAAACTGTTTTTT. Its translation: CASSRTGLGEKLFF.

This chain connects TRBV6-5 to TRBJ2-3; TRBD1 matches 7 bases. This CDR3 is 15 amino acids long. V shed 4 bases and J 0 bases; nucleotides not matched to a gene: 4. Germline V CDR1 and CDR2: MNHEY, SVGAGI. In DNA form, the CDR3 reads TGTGCCAGCAGTTTGGGGACAGTTAGCACAGATACGCAGTATTTT. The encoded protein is CASSLGTVSTDTQYF.

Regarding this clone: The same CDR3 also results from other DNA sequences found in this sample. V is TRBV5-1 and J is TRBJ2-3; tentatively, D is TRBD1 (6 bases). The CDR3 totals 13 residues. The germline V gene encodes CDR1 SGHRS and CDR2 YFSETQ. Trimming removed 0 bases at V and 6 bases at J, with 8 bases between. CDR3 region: CASSLEGVDTQYF. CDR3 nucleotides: TGCGCCAGCAGCTTGGAGGGGGTGGATACGCAGTATTTT.

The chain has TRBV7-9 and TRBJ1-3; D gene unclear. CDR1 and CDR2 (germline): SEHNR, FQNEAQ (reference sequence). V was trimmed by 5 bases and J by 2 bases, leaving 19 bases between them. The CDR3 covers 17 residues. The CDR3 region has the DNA TGTGCCAGCAGCCATGGGCGGAGGAAGAATACTGGAAACACCATATATTTT. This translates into CASSHGRRKNTGNTIYF.

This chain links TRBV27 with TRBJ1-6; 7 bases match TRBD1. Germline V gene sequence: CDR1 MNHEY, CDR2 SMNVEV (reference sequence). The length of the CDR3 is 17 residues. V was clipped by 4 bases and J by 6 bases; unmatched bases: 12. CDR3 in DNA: TGTGCCAGCAGTTATTCAAGAGGGGCAGGGGGTAATTCACCCCTCCACTTT. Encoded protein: CASSYSRGAGGNSPLHF.

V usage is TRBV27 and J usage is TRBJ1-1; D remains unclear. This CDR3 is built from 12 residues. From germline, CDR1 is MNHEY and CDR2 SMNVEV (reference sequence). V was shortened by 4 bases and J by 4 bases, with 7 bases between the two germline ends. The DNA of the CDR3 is TGTGCCAGCAGTTCCACCGGCACTGAAGCTTTCTTT. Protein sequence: CASSSTGTEAFF.

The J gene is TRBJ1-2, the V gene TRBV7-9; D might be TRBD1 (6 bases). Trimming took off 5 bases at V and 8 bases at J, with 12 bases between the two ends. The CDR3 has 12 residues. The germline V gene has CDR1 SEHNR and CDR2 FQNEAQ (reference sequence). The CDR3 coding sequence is TGTGCCAGCAGCCTCACAGGGAGCGGCTACACCTTC. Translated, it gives CASSLTGSGYTF.

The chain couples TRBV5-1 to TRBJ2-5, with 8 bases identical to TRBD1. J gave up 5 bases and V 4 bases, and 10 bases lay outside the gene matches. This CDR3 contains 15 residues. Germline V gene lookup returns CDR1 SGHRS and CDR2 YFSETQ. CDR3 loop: CASSALQGALETQYF. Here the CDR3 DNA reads TGCGCCAGCAGCGCCCTTCAGGGGGCGCTGGAGACCCAGTACTTC.

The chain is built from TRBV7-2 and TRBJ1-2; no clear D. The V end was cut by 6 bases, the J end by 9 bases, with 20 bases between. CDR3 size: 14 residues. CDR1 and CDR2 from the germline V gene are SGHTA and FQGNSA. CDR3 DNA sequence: TGTGCCAGCAGGCTTTCGCCCCTCTCCGAGAGCTACACCTTC. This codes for CASRLSPLSESYTF.

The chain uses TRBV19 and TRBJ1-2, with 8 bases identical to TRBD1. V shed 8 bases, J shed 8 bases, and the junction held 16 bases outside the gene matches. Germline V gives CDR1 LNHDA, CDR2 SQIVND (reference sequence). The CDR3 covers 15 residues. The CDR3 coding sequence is TGTGCCAGTCTTAAGGACAGGGATGCAATTAGCGGCTACACCTTC. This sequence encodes CASLKDRDAISGYTF. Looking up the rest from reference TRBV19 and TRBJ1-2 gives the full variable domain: DGGITQSPKYLFRKEGQNVTLSCEQNLNHDAMYWYRQDPGQGLRLIYYSQIVNDFQKGDIAEGYSVSREKKESFPLTVTSAQKNPTAFYLCASLKDRDAISGYTFGSGTRLTVV.

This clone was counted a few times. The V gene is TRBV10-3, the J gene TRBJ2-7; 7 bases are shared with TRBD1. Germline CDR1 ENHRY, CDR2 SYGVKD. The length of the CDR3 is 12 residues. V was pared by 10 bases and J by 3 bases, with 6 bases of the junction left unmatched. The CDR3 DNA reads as TGTGCCACCTCGGGACAGAACTACGAGCAGTACTTC. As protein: CATSGQNYEQYF.

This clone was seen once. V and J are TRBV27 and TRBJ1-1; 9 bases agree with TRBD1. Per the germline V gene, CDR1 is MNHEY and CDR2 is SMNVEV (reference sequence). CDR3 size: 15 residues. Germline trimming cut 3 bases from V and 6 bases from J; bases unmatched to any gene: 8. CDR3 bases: TGTGCCAGCAGTTTCGCCGGGACAGGGCGCGCTGAAGCTTTCTTT. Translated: CASSFAGTGRAEAFF.

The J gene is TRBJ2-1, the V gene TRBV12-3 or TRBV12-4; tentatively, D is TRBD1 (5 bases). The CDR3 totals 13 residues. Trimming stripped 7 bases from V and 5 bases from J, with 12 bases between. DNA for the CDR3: TGTGCCAGCACTCGGACACACGACAATGAGCAGTTCTTC. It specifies CASTRTHDNEQFF.

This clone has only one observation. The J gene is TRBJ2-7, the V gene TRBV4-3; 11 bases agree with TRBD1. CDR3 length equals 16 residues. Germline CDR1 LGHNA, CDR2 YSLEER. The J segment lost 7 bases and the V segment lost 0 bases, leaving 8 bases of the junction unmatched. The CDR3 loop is CASSQDIGTGGLEQYF. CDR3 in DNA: TGCGCCAGCAGCCAAGATATCGGGACAGGGGGTTTGGAGCAGTACTTC.

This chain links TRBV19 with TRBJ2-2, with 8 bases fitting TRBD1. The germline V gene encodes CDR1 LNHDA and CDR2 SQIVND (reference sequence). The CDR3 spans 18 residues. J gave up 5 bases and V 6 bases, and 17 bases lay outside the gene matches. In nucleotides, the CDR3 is TGTGCCAGTAGGGCCTGGGGCAGGGGGCTTATAGGAACCGGGGAGCTGTTTTTT. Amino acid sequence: CASRAWGRGLIGTGELFF.

The CDR3: CSVHIGEFYNEQFF. The CDR3 nucleotides are TGCAGCGTTCACATCGGAGAGTTCTACAATGAGCAGTTCTTC. This chain uses TRBV29-1 with TRBJ2-1, with D uncertain. The germline gives CDR1 SQVTM, CDR2 ANQGSEA. This CDR3 is built from 14 residues. Trimming took 5 bases from V and 3 from J, leaving 14 bases between them.

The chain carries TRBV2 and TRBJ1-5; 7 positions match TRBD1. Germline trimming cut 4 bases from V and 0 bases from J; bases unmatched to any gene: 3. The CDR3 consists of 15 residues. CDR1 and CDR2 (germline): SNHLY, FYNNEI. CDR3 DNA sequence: TGTGCCAGCAGTGTACAGGGGCTTAGCAATCAGCCCCAGCATTTT. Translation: CASSVQGLSNQPQHF.

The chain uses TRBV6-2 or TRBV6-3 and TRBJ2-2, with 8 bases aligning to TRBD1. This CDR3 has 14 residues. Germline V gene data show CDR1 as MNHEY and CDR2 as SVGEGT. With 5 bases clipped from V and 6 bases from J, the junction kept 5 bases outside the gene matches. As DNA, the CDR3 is TGTGCCAGCAGTCAGGGGGCGTTCGCCGGGGAGCTGTTTTTT. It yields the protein CASSQGAFAGELFF.

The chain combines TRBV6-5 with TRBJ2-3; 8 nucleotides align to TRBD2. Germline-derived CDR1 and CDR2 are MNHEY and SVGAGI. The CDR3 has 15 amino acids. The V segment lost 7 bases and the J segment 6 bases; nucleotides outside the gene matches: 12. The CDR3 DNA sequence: TGTGCCAGCATGGAGCTAGCGGGTTCCGAGGATACGCAGTATTTT. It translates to CASMELAGSEDTQYF.

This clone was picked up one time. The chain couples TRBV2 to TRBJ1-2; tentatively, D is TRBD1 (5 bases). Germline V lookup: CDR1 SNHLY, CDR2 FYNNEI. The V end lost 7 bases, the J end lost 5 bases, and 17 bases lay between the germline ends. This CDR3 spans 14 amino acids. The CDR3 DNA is TGTGCCAGCAATGCCGGGGGGGTTAGATATGGCTACACCTTC. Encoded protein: CASNAGGVRYGYTF. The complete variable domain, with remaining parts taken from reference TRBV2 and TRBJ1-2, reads EPEVTQTPSHQVTQMGQEVILRCVPISNHLYFYWYRQILGQKVEFLVSFYNNEISEKSEIFDDQFSVERPDGSNFTLKIRSTKLEDSAMYFCASNAGGVRYGYTFGSGTRLTVV.

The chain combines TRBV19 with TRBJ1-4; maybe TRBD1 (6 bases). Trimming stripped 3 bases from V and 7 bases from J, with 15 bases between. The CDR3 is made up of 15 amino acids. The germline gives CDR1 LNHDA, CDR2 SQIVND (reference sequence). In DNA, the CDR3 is TGTGCCAGTAGTATGCCCACAGGGTTTAGTGAAAAACTGTTTTTT. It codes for CASSMPTGFSEKLFF.

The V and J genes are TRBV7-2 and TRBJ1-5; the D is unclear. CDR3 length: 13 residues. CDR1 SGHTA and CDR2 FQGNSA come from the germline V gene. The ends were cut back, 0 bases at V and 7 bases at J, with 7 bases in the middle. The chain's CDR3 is CASSLAGRQPQHF. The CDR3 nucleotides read TGTGCCAGCAGCTTAGCAGGGAGGCAGCCCCAGCATTTT.

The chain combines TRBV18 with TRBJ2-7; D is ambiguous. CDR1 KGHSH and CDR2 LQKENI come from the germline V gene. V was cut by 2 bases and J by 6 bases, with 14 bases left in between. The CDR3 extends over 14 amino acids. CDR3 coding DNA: TGTGCCAGCTCACCAGGGCAGAATCCGATCGAGCAGTACTTC. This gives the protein CASSPGQNPIEQYF.

CDR3 residues: CASSLEAGGNTIYF. CDR3 bases: TGCGCCAGCAGCTTGGAAGCTGGTGGAAACACCATATATTTT. The rearrangement links TRBV5-1 to TRBJ1-3; D gene unclear. Germline values: CDR1 SGHRS, CDR2 YFSETQ. The CDR3 covers 14 residues. V lost 0 bases and J 3 bases, leaving 7 bases between the germline ends.

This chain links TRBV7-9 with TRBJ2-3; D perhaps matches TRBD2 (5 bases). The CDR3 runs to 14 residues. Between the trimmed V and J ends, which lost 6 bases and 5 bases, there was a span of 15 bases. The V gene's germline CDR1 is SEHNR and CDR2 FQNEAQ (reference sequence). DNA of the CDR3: TGTGCCAGCAGTACCGGGAAAGGAGGAGATACGCAGTATTTT. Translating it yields CASSTGKGGDTQYF.

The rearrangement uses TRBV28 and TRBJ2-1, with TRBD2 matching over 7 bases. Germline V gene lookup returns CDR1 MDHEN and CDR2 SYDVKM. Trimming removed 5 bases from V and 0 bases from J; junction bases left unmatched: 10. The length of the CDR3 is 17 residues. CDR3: CASSNIPWTSSYNEQFF. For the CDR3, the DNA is TGTGCCAGCAGTAACATACCCTGGACTAGCTCCTACAATGAGCAGTTCTTC.

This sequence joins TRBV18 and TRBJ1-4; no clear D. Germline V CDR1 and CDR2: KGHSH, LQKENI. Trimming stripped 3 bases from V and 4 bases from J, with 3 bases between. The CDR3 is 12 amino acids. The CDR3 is CASSPNNEKLFF. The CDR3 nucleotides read TGTGCCAGCTCACCCAATAATGAAAAACTGTTTTTT.

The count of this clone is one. The CDR3 here is CASSPRRESSYEQYF. CDR3 bases: TGTGCCAGCTCACCACGTCGGGAGAGCTCCTACGAGCAGTACTTC. J is TRBJ2-7 and V is TRBV18; D might be TRBD2 (6 bases). The V end was cut by 1 base, the J end by 0 bases, with 10 bases between. The CDR3 has 15 residues. Germline V gives CDR1 KGHSH, CDR2 LQKENI.

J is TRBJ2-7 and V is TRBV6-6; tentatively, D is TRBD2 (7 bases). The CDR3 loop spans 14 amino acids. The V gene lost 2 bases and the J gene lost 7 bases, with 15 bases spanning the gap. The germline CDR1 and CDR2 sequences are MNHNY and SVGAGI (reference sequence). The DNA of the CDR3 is TGTGCCAGCAGTTACGACGGGGGGCTAGGGGAGCAGTACTTC. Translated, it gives CASSYDGGLGEQYF.

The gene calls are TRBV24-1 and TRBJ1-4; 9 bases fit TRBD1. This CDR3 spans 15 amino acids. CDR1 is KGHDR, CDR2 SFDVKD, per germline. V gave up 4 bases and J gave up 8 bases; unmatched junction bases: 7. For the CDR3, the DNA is TGTGCCACCAGTGACAATAGTGGGACAGGGGAAAAACTGTTTTTT. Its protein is CATSDNSGTGEKLFF.

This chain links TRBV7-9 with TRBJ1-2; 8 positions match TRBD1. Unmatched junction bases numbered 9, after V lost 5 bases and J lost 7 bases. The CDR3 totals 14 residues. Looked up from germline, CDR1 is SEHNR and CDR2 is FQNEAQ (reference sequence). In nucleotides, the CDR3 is TGTGCCAGCAGCCTCGACAGGGGAGAATTTGGCTACACCTTC. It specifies CASSLDRGEFGYTF. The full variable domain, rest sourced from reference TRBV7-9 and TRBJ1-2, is DTGVSQNPRHKITKRGQNVTFRCDPISEHNRLYWYRQTLGQGPEFLTYFQNEAQLEKSRLLSDRFSAERPKGSFSTLEIQRTEQGDSAMYLCASSLDRGEFGYTFGSGTRLTVV.